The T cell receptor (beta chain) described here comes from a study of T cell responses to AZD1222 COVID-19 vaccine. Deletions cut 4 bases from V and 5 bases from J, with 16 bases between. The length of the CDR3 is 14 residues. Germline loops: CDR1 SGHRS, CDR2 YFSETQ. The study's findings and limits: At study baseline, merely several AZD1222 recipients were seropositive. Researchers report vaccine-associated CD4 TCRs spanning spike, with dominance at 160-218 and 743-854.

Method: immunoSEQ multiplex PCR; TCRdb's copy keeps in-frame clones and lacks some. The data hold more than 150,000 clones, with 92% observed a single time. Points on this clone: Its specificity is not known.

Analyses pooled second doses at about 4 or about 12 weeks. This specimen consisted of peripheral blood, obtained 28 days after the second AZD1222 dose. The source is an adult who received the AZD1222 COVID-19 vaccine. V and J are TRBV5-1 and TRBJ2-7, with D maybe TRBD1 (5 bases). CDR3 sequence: CASSPRQPTHEQYF. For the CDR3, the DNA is TGCGCCAGCAGCCCTCGACAGCCAACCCACGAGCAGTACTTC.